This section outlines one T cell receptor (beta chain) sequence together with its context. No cognate antigen has been identified for it. Per-nucleotide qualities are absent, and no much larger clonotype sits a single base away. This sample is part of a study of cytomegalovirus exposure and HLA in healthy donors (dated by TCRdb to 2017 to 2019). Some background on the complete study: According to a later analysis, the 120 or so validation repertoires were produced on the same platform as the 666 repertoires of the first cohort. To predict cytomegalovirus infection status, the study combined high-throughput TCR immunosequencing, statistical association of individual TCRs with disease status, and machine learning. A separate validation cohort of over 95 different subjects was used in addition to the approximately 700-subject first cohort. The study aimed to test whether cataloging public T cell receptors could reveal signatures of past pathogen exposure. Results and caveats for the whole study, not just this receptor: The authors suggested that the approach could potentially be generalized to other disease states and immunological phenotypes. A few of the identified cytomegalovirus-associated TCR beta chains were confirmed in vitro to be specific for cytomegalovirus antigens. A later analysis had no HLA typing for the validation cohort, so co-occurrence there was scored across all 110 or so repertoires. Most TCR sequences were seen in very few donors, while some public TCRs were found in many individuals. The classifier was reported to diagnose cytomegalovirus status with high specificity and sensitivity in both the original cohort and the validation cohort. Of the cluster scores, 85% to 95% were above 0 in a later analysis, which found that TCRs clustered in the first cohort also tended to co-occur in the 120 validation repertoires. In the study, 150 to 200 TCR beta chains were listed as associated with cytomegalovirus.

To prepare the library, the immunoSEQ multiplex PCR assay was applied. As for the authors' bioinformatics: A statistical classification framework was built for diagnosing cytomegalovirus status from the catalog of TCR beta chain sequences. What TCRdb holds here is the immuneACCESS table cut down to in-frame rearrangements. Part of the clones is not present; checked against another copy, under half of the missing clones reflect an unresolved V gene, and the others are unexplained. The V and J calls and clone size were taken over from that table, and D and trimming were inferred from the DNA. A total of over 110,000 clones appear in this sample, about 86% of them only once. The ten largest clones capture nearly 3% of the sample. The donors belonged to the validation cohort of about 110 subjects, which was separate from the approximately 700-subject first cohort. The source of this sequence is a man aged 18 to 29 in good health and CMV-seronegative. The material sequenced was PBMCs.

DNA sequence: TGTGCCAGCAGCGTAGGAGAGACAGGGAATCAGCCCCAGCATTTT. This yields the protein CASSVGETGNQPQHF. In this chain, TRBV9 is recombined with TRBJ1-5, with 7 central nucleotides matching TRBD1. Trimming leaves V shorter by 0 bases and J shorter by 4 bases, with the junction holding 4 bases beyond the gene matches. For CDR1 and CDR2, the germline V gene lists SGDLS and YYNGEE. The CDR3 goes from the cysteine to the phenylalanine over 15 residues. Only the CDR3 portion is preserved as DNA: 45 bases, with reading frame beginning at the first base. Reference TRBV9 and TRBJ1-5 proteins supply the regions before and after the CDR3; the full variable domain is: DSGVTQTPKHLITATGQRVTLRCSPRSGDLSVYWYQQSLDQGLQFLIQYYNGEERAKGNILERFSAQQFPDLHSELNLSSLELGDSALYFCASSVGETGNQPQHFGDGTRLSIL.